This T cell receptor beta chain was obtained from a study of tumor-infiltrating lymphocytes in primary liver carcinoma. A constant-region primer served to make TCR beta cDNA from about 0.5 ug total RNA. ARM-PCR, slightly modified, supplied the TCR beta libraries through three nested multiplex PCR rounds. Two initial PCR rounds of about 11 cycles each paired TRBV1-TRBV30 forward primers with a C-beta reverse primer. TCRdb re-analysed the multiplex PCR reads in MiXCR, keeping a single row per CDR3 protein. The table has around 120,000 distinct CDR3 sequences, nearly 70% seen once. Germline lookup yields CDR1 SGHAT and CDR2 FQNNGV. This CDR3 contains 18 residues. About this clonotype: Relative to the germline gene, one junction end is altered; a read error may explain this.

Investigators took RNA and DNA out together from 20-30 mg of unsorted bulk tissue. The TCR comes from a woman aged 60-75 years with primary liver carcinoma and hepatitis B virus infection. The chain has TRBV11-2 and TRBJ2-3; D is undetermined. The sequencing sample was made of tumor-adjacent normal liver tissue. CDR3 amino acids: CASNSLWALSKSTDTQYF. In DNA form, the CDR3 reads TGCGCCAGCAACTCTCTGTGGGCACTTAGCAAGTCCACGGATACGCAGTATTTT.